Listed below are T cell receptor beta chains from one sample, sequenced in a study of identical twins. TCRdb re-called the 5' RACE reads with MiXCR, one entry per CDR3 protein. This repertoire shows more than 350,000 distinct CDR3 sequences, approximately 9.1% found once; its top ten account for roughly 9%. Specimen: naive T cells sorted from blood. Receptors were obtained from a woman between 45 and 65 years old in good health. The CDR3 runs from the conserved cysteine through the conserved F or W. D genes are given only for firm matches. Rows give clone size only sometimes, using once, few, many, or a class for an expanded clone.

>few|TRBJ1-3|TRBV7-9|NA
TGTGCCAGCAGCTTAGTACAGACTGGAAACACCATATATTTT
CASSLVQTGNTIYF
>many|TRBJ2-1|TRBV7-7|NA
TGTGCTAGCAGCTTATCTCTTCTCAATGAGCAGTTCTTC
CASSLSLLNEQFF
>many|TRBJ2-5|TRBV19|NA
TGTGCCAGTAGTGTGGGGACACCACAGGAGACCCAGTACTTC
CASSVGTPQETQYF
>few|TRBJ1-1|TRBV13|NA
TGTGCCAGCAGCCCGGGTGGGGGTATGAACACTGAAGCTTTCTTT
CASSPGGGMNTEAFF
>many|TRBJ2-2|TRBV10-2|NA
TGCGCCAGCACCCTAGCAGTTAGCGGGGAGCTGTTTTTT
CASTLAVSGELFF
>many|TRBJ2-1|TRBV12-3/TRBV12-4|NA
TGTGCCAGCAGTTTAGGTCCCTTAAGTGAGCAGTTCTTC
CASSLGPLSEQFF
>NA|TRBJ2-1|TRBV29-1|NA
TGCAGCGTCCCGACTACTAGTTCGGGTGAGCAGTTCTTC
CSVPTTSSGEQFF
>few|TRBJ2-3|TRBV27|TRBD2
TGTGCCAGCAGTCAGGGACTAGCGGGAGGGCCTGTTTGGGCAGATACGCAGTATTTT
CASSQGLAGGPVWADTQYF
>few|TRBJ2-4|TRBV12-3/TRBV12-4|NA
TGTGCCAGCGGCCTCGGAAACATTCAGTACTTC
CASGLGNIQYF
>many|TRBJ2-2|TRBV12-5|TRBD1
TGTGCTAGTGCCGAGGGGGCCCCCTGGGTGTTTTTT
CASAEGAPWVFF
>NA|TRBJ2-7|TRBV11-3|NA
TGTGCCAGCAGCTTGGCGGACGGTACCTACGAGCAGTACTTC
CASSLADGTYEQYF
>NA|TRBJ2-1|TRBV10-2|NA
TGCGCCAGCAGTGTCTCTGTGAGCTCCTACAATGAGCAGTTCTTC
CASSVSVSSYNEQFF
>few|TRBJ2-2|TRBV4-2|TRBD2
TGTGCCAGCAGCCAAAGAAACCCACTAGCGGGAGTCTCCGGGGAGCTGTTTTTT
CASSQRNPLAGVSGELFF
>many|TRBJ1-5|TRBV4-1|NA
TGCGCCAGCAGCCAACCGACAGGAGGAGGTCAGCCCCAGCATTTT
CASSQPTGGGQPQHF
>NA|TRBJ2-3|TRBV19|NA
TGTGCCAGTAGTATAGATCGGGACCCGGGACGCGGCCCAGATACGCAGTATTTT
CASSIDRDPGRGPDTQYF
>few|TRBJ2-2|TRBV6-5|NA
TGTGCCAGCAGGAATCAGGGAGTAAGATCCGGGGAGCTGTTTTTT
CASRNQGVRSGELFF
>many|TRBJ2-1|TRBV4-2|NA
TGTGCCAGCAGCCAAGAAGGAGGGACTTCCCACAATGAGCAGTTCTTC
CASSQEGGTSHNEQFF
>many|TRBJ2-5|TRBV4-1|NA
TGCGCCAGCAGCCAACCCGACCGCGGGAAGCAAGAGACCCAGTACTTC
CASSQPDRGKQETQYF
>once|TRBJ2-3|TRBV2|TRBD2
TGTGCCAGCCTAGCGGGAGCGTGGACAGATACGCAGTATTTT
CASLAGAWTDTQYF
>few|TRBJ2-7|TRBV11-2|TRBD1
TGTGCCAGCAGCCACGGGACAGGGGGCTACGAGCAGTACTTC
CASSHGTGGYEQYF
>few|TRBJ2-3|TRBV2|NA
TGTGCCAGCAGTGATCGCAACCCAGGGGTAGATACGCAGTATTTT
CASSDRNPGVDTQYF
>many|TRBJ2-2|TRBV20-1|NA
TGCAGTGCTAGAGACCCCAGGGGTACCGGGGAGCTGTTTTTT
CSARDPRGTGELFF
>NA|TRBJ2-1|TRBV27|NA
TGTGCCAGCAGTCGCCTTCGGGGAGAAGGATACAATGAGCAGTTCTTC
CASSRLRGEGYNEQFF
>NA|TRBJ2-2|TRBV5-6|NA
TGTGCCAGCAGCTTCTTCCGTTCGAACACCGGGGAGCTGTTTTTT
CASSFFRSNTGELFF
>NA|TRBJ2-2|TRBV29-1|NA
TGCAGCGTTCCGACAGGAACTAACACCGGGGAGCTGTTTTTT
CSVPTGTNTGELFF
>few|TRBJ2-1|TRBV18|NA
TGTGCCAGCTCACCACCGGATCGTAGGGCCGAGCAGTTCTTC
CASSPPDRRAEQFF
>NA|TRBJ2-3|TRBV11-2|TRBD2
TGTGCCAGCAGCTTAGATTACAGCGGGAGAGTCCCAGATACGCAGTATTTT
CASSLDYSGRVPDTQYF
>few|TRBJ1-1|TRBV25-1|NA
TGTGCCAGCAGTCTTTTAGGGGGTAAAGCTTTCTTT
CASSLLGGKAFF
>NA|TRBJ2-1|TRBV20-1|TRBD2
TGCAGTGCCGGAACTTTCACTAGCGATTATTACAATGAGCAGTTCTTC
CSAGTFTSDYYNEQFF
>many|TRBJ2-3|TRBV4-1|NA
TGCGCCAGCAGCCAAGAAGTCCCCACGGGGGCGCAGTATTTT
CASSQEVPTGAQYF
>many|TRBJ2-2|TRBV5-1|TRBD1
TGCGCCAGCAGCGTACGACAGGGGACCGGGGAGCTGTTTTTT
CASSVRQGTGELFF
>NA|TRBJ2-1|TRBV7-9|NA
TGTGCCAGCAGCTCACGGGGCACAGGGAGCTCCTACAATGAGCAGTTCTTC
CASSSRGTGSSYNEQFF
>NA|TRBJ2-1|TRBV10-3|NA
TGTGCCATCAGTGAGTTGGCTAGCGAGGCCCCCCGCTACAATGAGCAGTTCTTC
CAISELASEAPRYNEQFF
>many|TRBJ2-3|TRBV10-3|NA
TGTGCCATCCGGATGGGCGAATCTAGCACAGATACGCAGTATTTT
CAIRMGESSTDTQYF
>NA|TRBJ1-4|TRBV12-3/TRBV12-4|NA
TGTGCCAGCAGTCCCAGGGGCGGGAAACTGTTTTTT
CASSPRGGKLFF
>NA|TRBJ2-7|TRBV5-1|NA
TGCGCCAGCAGCTTGGACCCTAGCCGATCCTACGAGCAGTACTTC
CASSLDPSRSYEQYF
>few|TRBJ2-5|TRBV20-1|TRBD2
TGCAGTGCTAGAGATGCATGGGACGGAGCGGGGCAAGAGACCCAGTACTTC
CSARDAWDGAGQETQYF
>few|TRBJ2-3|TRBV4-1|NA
TGCGCCAGCAGCCAAGATAGCGGAGATAACGCAGATACGCAGTATTTT
CASSQDSGDNADTQYF
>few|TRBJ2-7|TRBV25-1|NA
TGTGCCAGCAGTGTCGGAGCGTTCGAGCAGTACTTC
CASSVGAFEQYF
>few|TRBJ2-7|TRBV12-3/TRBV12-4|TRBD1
TGTGCCAGCAGCCCAGACAGGGTCTACGAGCAGTACTTC
CASSPDRVYEQYF
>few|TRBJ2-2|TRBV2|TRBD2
TGTGCCAGCAACGGGGATCCTAGCGGGAGGAGGAACACCGGGGAGCTGTTTTTT
CASNGDPSGRRNTGELFF
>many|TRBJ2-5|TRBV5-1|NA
TGCGCCAGCAGCTTGCACCTTTCGGAGACCCAGTACTTC
CASSLHLSETQYF
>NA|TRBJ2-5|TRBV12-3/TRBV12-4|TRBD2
TGTGCCAGCAGACTAGCGGTACAAGAGACCCAGTACTTC
CASRLAVQETQYF
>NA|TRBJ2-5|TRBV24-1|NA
TGTGCCACCAGTGACTTCGAGGAGACCCAGTACTTC
CATSDFEETQYF
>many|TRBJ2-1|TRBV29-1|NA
TGCAGCGTTGGTTCACTAGCTGGCTACAATGAGCAGTTCTTC
CSVGSLAGYNEQFF
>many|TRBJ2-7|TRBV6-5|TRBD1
TGTGCCAGCAGTCCAAACAGGGGCGAGCAGTACTTC
CASSPNRGEQYF
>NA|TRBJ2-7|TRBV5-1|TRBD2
TGCGCCAGCAAGGGCAGCGGGGGTCCCTACGAGCAGTACTTC
CASKGSGGPYEQYF
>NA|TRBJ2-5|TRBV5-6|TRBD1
TGTGCCAGCAGCAAAACAGGGGGCAGACAAGAGACCCAGTACTTC
CASSKTGGRQETQYF
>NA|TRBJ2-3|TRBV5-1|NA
TGCGCCAGCAGCTTGGATGTTATAGGCACAGATACGCAGTATTTT
CASSLDVIGTDTQYF
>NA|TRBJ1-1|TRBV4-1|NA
TGCGCCAGCAGCGAAGTGAACACTGAAGCTTTCTTT
CASSEVNTEAFF